This T cell receptor (beta chain) appears in the sequencing data of a study of cytomegalovirus exposure and HLA in healthy donors. It was with 60 Vbeta and 13 Jbeta primers that the PCR ran. Some clones are missing from TCRdb's copy, which holds only in-frame ones; the method was immunoSEQ multiplex PCR. The sample gives 180,000 or so clones, 82% of which show up once; roughly 0.097% is in the top ten. The CDR3 covers 14 residues. Germline V gene lookup returns CDR1 MGHDK and CDR2 SYGVNS. V lost 2 bases to trimming and J lost 7 bases, with 13 bases between them. The chain carries TRBV25-1 and TRBJ2-3; tentative D call: TRBD2 (5 bases). The receptor's source is a boy aged 2 to 10 in good health and CMV-seronegative. The sequenced sample was PBMCs. CDR3 in amino acids: CASSEDGGGHTQYF. CDR3 in DNA: TGTGCCAGCAGTGAAGACGGTGGAGGACATACGCAGTATTTT.